This T cell receptor (beta chain) was recorded in a study of T cells in Graves' hyperthyroidism and ophthalmopathy. The length of the CDR3 is 14 residues. With 7 bases removed from V and 2 bases from J, the gap between germline ends came to 16 bases. CDR1 is SQVTM, CDR2 ANQGSEA, per germline. Clinicians diagnosed patients from clinical symptoms, serum thyroxine and TRAb, thyroid ultrasound and orbital computed tomography. Blood was obtained at the first hyperthyroidism diagnosis, which preceded any ophthalmopathy symptoms. Amplification of TCR beta CDR3 regions used RNA as the template. Initially, a first-round RT-PCR of the TCR CDR3 employed the HTBI primer set. MiXCR was run by TCRdb on the multiplex PCR reads, yielding one entry per CDR3 protein. The sample lists more than 350,000 distinct CDR3 sequences, approximately 18% occurring once.

J is TRBJ2-3 and V is TRBV29-1, with D possibly matching TRBD1 (6 bases). This receptor was obtained from a woman aged 25 to 39 with Graves' hyperthyroidism that later progressed to Graves' ophthalmopathy. The sequencing sample was made of blood. The chain's CDR3 is CSGQRGQITDTQYF. The CDR3 DNA reads as TGCAGCGGCCAACGGGGACAAATCACAGATACGCAGTATTTT.